This T cell receptor beta chain is from a study of blood T cell repertoires in COVID-19 (TCRdb year 2020). For the wider study: Samples from collaborators originated in the United States, Italy and Spain and spanned both the acute and convalescent phases of COVID-19. The material from the prospective study consisted of cDNA or gDNA derived from T cells, B-cell-depleted T cells, or PBMCs. Where HLA class I and class II types were available, the types were taken from metadata supplied by the sample provider, not from assay-based typing. The repertoires were made available in a free public database intended to serve as a resource for research on the immune response to SARS-CoV-2. Subjects who had been exposed to COVID-19, were actively infected with it, or had recovered from it provided the deeply sampled blood TCRbeta repertoires that made up the dataset. Samples were obtained from the ongoing ImmuneRACE study (first 160 participants) and from over 1,000 subjects provided by 6 global collaborators. A de-identified subject ID, COVID-19 status, age in years and sex were almost always included in the sample metadata.

As to this clone: This clone's antigen is unknown. Per-base quality was not reported, and no clone a single base away is much larger than it.

Participants in the prospective study were enrolled through a virtual design, were aged about 18 to 90 years, and lived in 24 United States geographic areas. In the prospective study, participants were assigned to cohorts based on the clinical history participants reported in a screening survey and a study questionnaire. Exposed participants were defined as having been in contact with someone with a PCR-confirmed or clinician-diagnosed COVID-19 case within 2 weeks of study entry. In the prospective study, mobile phlebotomists collected whole blood, serum and a nasopharyngeal or oropharyngeal swab from each participant. Additional blood draws and questionnaires over an approximately two-month period could optionally be provided by prospective study participants. Before DNA extraction, prospective study blood samples were shipped either frozen or at room temperature. General study outcomes and caveats: Clinical and demographic metadata were provided uncurated, with the amount varying by source and participant.

TCRbeta CDR3 regions were amplified from genomic DNA by means of the immunoSEQ Assay, a bias-controlled multiplex PCR. The paper's processing steps were these. Nucleated cell counts per sample were estimated from amplification of reference gene primers within the assay. Sequence reads were collapsed and filtered to measure the absolute abundance of every unique TCRbeta CDR3 rearrangement. For each sample, productive Simpson clonality was calculated by taking the square root of Simpson's diversity index across productive rearrangements. This immuneACCESS table, as held by TCRdb, lists in-frame sequences with V and J called but not all clones. Of the missing ones, under half trace to an unresolved V gene in checked studies; the others have no known cause. V and J calls and clone size are those listed in that table; D and trimming were worked out from the DNA. This sample holds 110,000 to 150,000 clones; approximately 80% were observed only once. The top ten clonotypes cover approximately 1.6% of the sample.

Germline trimming amounts to 3 bases on V and 1 base on J, with 4 as the count of junction bases outside the gene matches. CDR1 and CDR2 (LNHDA, SQIVND) derive from the germline V gene (reference sequence). The CDR3 contains 15 residues, cysteine and phenylalanine counted. Kept here is only the CDR3 DNA, which spans 45 bases and is read in frame from base 1. The sequencing input was PBMCs or T cells enriched from blood (not recorded which). The chain is made from TRBV19 and TRBJ2-3; 7 middle bases align to TRBD2. The receptor comes from a woman aged 18-35 years who had been exposed to COVID-19. The CDR3 loop reads CASSIREAGTDTQYF. The DNA is TGTGCCAGTAGTATTCGGGAGGCGGGCACAGATACGCAGTATTTT.